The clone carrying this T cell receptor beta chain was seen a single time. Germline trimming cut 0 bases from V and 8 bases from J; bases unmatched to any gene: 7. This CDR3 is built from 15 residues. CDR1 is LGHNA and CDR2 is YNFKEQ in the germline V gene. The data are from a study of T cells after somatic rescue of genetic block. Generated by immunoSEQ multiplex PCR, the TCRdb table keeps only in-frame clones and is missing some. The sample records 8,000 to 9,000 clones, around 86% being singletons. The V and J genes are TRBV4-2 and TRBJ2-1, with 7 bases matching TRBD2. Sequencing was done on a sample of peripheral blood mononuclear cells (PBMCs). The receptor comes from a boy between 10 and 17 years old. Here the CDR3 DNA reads TGTGCCAGCAGCCAAGAGGGAGGGAGACTCGATGAGCAGTTCTTC. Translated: CASSQEGGRLDEQFF.